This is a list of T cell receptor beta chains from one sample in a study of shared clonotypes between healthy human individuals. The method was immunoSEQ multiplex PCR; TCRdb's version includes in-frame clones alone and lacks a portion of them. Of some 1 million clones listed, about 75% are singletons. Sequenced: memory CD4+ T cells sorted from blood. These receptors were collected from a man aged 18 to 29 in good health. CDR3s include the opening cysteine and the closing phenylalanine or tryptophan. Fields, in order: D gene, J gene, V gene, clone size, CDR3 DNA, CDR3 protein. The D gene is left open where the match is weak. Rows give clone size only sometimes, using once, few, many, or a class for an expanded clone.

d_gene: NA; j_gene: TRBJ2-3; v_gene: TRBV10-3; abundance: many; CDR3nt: TGTGCCATCAGTGAGCGGGAGCTTAGCACAGATACGCAGTATTTT; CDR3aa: CAISERELSTDTQYF
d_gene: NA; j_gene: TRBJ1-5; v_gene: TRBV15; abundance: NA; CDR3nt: TGTGCCACCAGCAGAGAGCGAGGGGATCAGCCCCAGCATTTT; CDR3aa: CATSRERGDQPQHF
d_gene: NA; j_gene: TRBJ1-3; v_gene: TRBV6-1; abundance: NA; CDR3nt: TGTGCCAGCAGTGAAGTAGTTCCGACAGCTTTCTCTGGAAACACCATATATTTT; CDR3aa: CASSEVVPTAFSGNTIYF
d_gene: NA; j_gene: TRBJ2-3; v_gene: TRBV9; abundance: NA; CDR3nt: TGTGCCAGCAGCCCGACTCAAAACACAGATACGCAGTATTTT; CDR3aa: CASSPTQNTDTQYF
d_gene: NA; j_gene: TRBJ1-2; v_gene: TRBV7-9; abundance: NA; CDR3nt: TGTGCCAGCAGCTTAGGAGGGGCCTACACCTTC; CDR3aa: CASSLGGAYTF
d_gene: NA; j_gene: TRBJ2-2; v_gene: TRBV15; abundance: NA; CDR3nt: TGTGCCACCAGCAGAGAAGGAGGGGGCAGCACCGGGGAGCTGTTTTTT; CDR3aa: CATSREGGGSTGELFF
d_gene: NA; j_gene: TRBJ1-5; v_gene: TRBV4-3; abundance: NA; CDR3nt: TGCGCCAGCAGCCAATCGGTTCCGCCATCGAATCAGCCCCAGCATTTT; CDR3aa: CASSQSVPPSNQPQHF
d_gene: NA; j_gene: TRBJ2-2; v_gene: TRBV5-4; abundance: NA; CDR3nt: TGTGCCAGCAGCTCGGGACTCTCCTCCGGGGAGCTGTTTTTT; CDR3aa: CASSSGLSSGELFF
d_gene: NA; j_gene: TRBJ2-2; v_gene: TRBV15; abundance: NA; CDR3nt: TGTGCCACCAGCAAACCCAGGGGTCCTTACACCGGGGAGCTGTTTTTT; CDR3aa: CATSKPRGPYTGELFF
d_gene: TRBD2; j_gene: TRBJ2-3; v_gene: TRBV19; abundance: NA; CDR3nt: TGTGCCAGTAGGCGCAGCGGGAGGGCCGTGGCAGATACGCAGTATTTT; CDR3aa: CASRRSGRAVADTQYF
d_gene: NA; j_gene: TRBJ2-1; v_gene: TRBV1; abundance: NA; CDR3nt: TGCACCAGCAGCCAGGGACTAGGAGGTTGTGAGCAGTTCTTC; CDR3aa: CTSSQGLGGCEQFF
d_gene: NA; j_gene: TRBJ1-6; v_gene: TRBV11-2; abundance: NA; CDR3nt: TGTGCCAGCAGCTCCTTAAGGTCACCCCTCCACTTT; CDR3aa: CASSSLRSPLHF
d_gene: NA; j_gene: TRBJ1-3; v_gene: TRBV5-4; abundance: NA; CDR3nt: TGTGCCAGCAGCTTGGATCGATTCTCTGGAAACACCATATATTTT; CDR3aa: CASSLDRFSGNTIYF
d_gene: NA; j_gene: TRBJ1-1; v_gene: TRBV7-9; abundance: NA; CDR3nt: TGTGCCAGCAGCCTTACCTGGGGCGAGAACACTGAAGCTTTCTTT; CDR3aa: CASSLTWGENTEAFF
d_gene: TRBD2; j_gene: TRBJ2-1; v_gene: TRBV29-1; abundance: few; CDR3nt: TGCAGCGTTGTGAGCGGGAGTGGGTCGAATGAGCAGTTCTTC; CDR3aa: CSVVSGSGSNEQFF
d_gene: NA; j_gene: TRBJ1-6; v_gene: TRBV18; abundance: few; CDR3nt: TGTGCCAGCTCACCAACCACAGCCAAATCACCCCTCCACTTT; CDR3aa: CASSPTTAKSPLHF
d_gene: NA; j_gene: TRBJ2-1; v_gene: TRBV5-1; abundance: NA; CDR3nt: TGCGCCAGCAGAAAGACAGGGACTTACAATGAGCAGTTCTTC; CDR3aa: CASRKTGTYNEQFF
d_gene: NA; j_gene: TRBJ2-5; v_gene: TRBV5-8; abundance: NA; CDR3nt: TGTGCCACCAATGGGGTAGGGGAAGAGACCCAGTACTTC; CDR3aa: CATNGVGEETQYF
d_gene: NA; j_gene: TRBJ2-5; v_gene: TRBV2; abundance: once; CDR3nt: TGTGCCAGCAGTGGTAACCTCGGAGAGACCCAGTACTTC; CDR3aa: CASSGNLGETQYF
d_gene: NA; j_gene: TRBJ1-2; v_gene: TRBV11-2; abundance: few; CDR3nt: TGTGCCAGCAGCTTAGCCAGAAATGGTGGCTACACCTTC; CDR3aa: CASSLARNGGYTF
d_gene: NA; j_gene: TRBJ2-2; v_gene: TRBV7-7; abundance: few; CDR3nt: TGTGCTAGCAGCCCTAATACAGCGAACACCGGGGAGCTGTTTTTT; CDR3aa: CASSPNTANTGELFF
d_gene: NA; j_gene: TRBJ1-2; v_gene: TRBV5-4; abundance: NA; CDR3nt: TGTGCCAGCAGCTTGTCCGGGGGGCCCTATGGCTACACCTTC; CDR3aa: CASSLSGGPYGYTF
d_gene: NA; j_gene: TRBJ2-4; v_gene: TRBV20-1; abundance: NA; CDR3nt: TGCAGTGGGACGGTCGGAAACATTCAGTACTTC; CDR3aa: CSGTVGNIQYF
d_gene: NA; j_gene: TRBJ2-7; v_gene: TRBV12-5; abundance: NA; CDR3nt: TGTGCTAGTGGTAGCCCAATGGCCTACGAGCAGTACTTC; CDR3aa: CASGSPMAYEQYF
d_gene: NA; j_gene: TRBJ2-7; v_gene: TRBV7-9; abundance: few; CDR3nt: TGTGCCAGCAGCTTAATTAAGGCAGGGAGCTCCTACGAGCAGTACTTC; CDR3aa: CASSLIKAGSSYEQYF
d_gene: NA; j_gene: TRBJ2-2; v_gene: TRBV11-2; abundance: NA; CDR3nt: TGTGCCAGCAGCGCCGAGTGGGGCGGGGAGCTGTTTTTT; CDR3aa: CASSAEWGGELFF
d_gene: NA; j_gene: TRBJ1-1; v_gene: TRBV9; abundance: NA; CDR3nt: TGTGCCAGCAGCACCGGCGGCACTGAAGCTTTCTTT; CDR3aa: CASSTGGTEAFF
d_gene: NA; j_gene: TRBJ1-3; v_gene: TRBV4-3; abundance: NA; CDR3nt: TGCGCCAGCAGCCAAGATAAAGGCTCTGGAAACACCATATATTTT; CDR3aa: CASSQDKGSGNTIYF
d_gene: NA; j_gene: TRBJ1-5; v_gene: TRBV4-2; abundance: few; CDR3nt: TGTGCCAGCAGCCAGAACAGGGATAGCAATCAGCCCCAGCATTTT; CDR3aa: CASSQNRDSNQPQHF
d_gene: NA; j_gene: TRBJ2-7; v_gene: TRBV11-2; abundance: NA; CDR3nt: TGTGCCAGCAGCTTAGCCCTAGAGGCCTACAGCTCCTACGAGCAGTACTTC; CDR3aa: CASSLALEAYSSYEQYF
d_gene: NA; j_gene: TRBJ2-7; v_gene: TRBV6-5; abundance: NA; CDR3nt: TGTGCCAGCAGTTACCACGACCCAGGGAACGGCGAGCAGTACTTC; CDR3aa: CASSYHDPGNGEQYF
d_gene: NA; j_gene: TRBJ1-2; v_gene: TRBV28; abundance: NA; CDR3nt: TGTGCCAGCAGTTTATCGGACAGACGGTATGGCTACACCTTC; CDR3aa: CASSLSDRRYGYTF
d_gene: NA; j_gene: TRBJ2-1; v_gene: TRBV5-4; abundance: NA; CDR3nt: TGTGCCAGCAGCTTGGAATCAGGACGGAACAATGAGCAGTTCTTC; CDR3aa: CASSLESGRNNEQFF
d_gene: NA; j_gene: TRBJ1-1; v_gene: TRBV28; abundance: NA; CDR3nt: TGTGCCAGCAGCCTTCTTAAGACTGAAGCTTTCTTT; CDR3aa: CASSLLKTEAFF
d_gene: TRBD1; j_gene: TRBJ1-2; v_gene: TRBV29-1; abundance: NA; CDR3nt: TGCAGCGTAAGGGGACAGGGGGCGGAGGGCTACACCTTC; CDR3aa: CSVRGQGAEGYTF
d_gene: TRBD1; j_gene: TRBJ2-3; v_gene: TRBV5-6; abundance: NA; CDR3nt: TGTGCCAGCAGCTCGGAGGGACAGGGATACCCAGATACGCAGTATTTT; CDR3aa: CASSSEGQGYPDTQYF
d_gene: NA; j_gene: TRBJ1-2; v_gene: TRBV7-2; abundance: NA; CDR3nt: TGTGCCAGCAGCAAACGGGACGGAATGCACGGTGGCTACACCTTC; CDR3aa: CASSKRDGMHGGYTF
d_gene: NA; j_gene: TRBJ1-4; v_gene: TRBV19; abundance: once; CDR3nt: TGTGCCAGTAGCGGCGGGGGATTTGGGGAAAAACTGTTTTTT; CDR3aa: CASSGGGFGEKLFF
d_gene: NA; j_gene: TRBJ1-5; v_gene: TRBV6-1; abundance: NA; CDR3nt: TGTGCCAGCAGTCATACGGGCAATCAGCCCCAGCATTTT; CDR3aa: CASSHTGNQPQHF
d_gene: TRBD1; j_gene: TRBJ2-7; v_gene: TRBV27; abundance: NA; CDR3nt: TGTGCCAGCAGTCATTGGACAGGGCATTACGAGCAGTACTTC; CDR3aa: CASSHWTGHYEQYF
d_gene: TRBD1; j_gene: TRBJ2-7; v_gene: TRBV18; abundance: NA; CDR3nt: TGTGCCAGCTCACCACCAAACGTTCAGGGGGCCTACGAGCAGTACTTC; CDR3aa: CASSPPNVQGAYEQYF
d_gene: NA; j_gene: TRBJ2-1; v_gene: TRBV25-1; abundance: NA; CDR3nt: TGTGCCAGCAGTGATCCAGGGGAAAGAGGATACAATGAGCAGTTCTTC; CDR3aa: CASSDPGERGYNEQFF
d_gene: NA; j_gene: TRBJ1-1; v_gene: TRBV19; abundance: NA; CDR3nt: TGTGCCAGTACTCTCAGGGGTCTTAACACTGAAGCTTTCTTT; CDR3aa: CASTLRGLNTEAFF
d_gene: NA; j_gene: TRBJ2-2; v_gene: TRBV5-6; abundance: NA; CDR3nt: TGTGCCAGCAGCTTGGTCGGCACCGGGGAGCTGTTTTTT; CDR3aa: CASSLVGTGELFF
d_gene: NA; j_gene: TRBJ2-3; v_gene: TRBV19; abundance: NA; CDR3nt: TGTGCCAGTAGTATGGCGGGGGCCCGTAGCACAGATACGCAGTATTTT; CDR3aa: CASSMAGARSTDTQYF
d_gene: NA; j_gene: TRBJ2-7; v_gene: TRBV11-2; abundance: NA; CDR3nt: TGTGCCAGCAGCTTAGAAGAAGGGGGGTCCTACGAGCAGTACTTC; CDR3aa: CASSLEEGGSYEQYF
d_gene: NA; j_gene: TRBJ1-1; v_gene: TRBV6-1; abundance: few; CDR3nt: TGTGCCAGCAGTGAACCGCCAGACACTGAAGCTTTCTTT; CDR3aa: CASSEPPDTEAFF
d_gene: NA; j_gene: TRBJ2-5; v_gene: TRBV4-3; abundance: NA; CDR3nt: TGCGCCAGCAGCCAAGGGGGCAGACAAGAGACCCAGTACTTC; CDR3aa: CASSQGGRQETQYF
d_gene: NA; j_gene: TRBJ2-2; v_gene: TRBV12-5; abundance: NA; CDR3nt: TGTGCTAGTGGTTTTACTGAGGTCTCCGGGGAGCTGTTTTTT; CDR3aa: CASGFTEVSGELFF
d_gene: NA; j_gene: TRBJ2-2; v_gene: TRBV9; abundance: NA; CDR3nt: TGTGCCAGCAGCGTAGGAGGGTTTACCCATTTCGGGGAGCTGTTTTTT; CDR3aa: CASSVGGFTHFGELFF
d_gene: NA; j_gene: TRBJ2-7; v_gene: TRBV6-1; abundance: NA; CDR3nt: TGTGCCAGCCGATCGGGGTCAGGGACCTACTACGAGCAGTACTTC; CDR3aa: CASRSGSGTYYEQYF
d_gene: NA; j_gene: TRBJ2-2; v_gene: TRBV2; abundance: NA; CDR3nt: TGTGCCAGCAGGTTCAAAGCGGGCGGGGCCGGGGAGCTGTTTTTT; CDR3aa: CASRFKAGGAGELFF
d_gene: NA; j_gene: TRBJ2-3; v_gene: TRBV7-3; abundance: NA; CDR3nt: TGTGCCAGCAGTCATCAGGTGGGGGCCGAAAAGTATTTT; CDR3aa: CASSHQVGAEKYF
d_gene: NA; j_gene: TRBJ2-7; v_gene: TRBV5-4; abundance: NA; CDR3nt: TGTGCCAGCAGCTTGTTCTCCCTCGAGCAGTACTTC; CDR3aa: CASSLFSLEQYF
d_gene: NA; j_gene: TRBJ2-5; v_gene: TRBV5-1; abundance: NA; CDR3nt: TGCGCCAGCAGCTTTTCAGGGGTAGAGACCCAGTACTTC; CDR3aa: CASSFSGVETQYF
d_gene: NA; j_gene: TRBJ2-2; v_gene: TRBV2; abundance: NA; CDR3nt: TGTGCCAGCAGTGGGGAAATCGTAGGACGGCTGTTTTTT; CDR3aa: CASSGEIVGRLFF
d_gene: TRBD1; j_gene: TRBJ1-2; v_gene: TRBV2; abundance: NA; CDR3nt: TGTGCCAGCAGTCTGGACAGGGTTGGCTACACCTTC; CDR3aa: CASSLDRVGYTF